This T cell receptor beta chain was profiled in a study of cytomegalovirus exposure and HLA in healthy donors. This clone has only a few counts. In the PCR, 60 Vbeta and 13 Jbeta primers were used. Assay used: immunoSEQ multiplex PCR; TCRdb lists only in-frame clones, some missing. The sample lists about 190,000 clones, about four fifths seen once, with about 6% in the top ten. The sample consisted of PBMCs. This clonotype originated in a woman between 25 and 40 years old in good health and CMV-seropositive.

The CDR3 nucleotides read TGTGCCAGCAGCCCCCGTAGAGGTCCAGCGAAAGAAGAGACCCAGTACTTC. Translating it yields CASSPRRGPAKEETQYF. V gene TRBV7-9 combines with J gene TRBJ2-5, with D unresolved. CDR1 SEHNR and CDR2 FQNEAQ come from the germline V gene (reference sequence). The ends were cut back, 5 bases at V and 3 bases at J, with 22 bases in the middle. CDR3 size: 17 residues.